Given below is one TCR beta chain in context. This clone's antigen is unknown. Base qualities are not recorded, but no much larger clone differs from it by a single base. The Qiagen DNeasy kit was used to extract genomic DNA from unsorted PBMCs and from the negatively selected CD4+ and CD8+ fractions. Using primers that anneal to V and J segments, immunoSEQ multiplex PCR amplified the TCR beta CDR3 regions. A synthetic immune receptor repertoire was used to minimize amplification bias, and remaining bias was computationally removed after sequencing. The original pipeline was this. Repertoire diversity was quantified as the Shannon entropy index using custom Python scripts. Unsorted, CD4+ and CD8+ repertoires were analyzed separately, except in combined analyses where CD4+ and CD8+ sequences were merged in silico. A clone counted as expanded when the clone's frequency after treatment rose at least 2-fold relative to C1D1, and clones undetected at baseline were given a pseudocount of 0.5. Clones with 0 or 1 copy at C1D1 were defined as singleton clones, while clones with 2 or more copies were defined as non-singleton clones. Clones expanded in unsorted samples were assigned a CD4+, CD8+ or unknown annotation through matching of protein sequences in sorted samples from the same patient. Diversity changes from C1D1 to C4D1 were tested in paired samples using Wilcoxon tests. TCRdb limited this immuneACCESS table to in-frame rearrangements with V and J called. A share of clones is missing; checked studies link under half to unresolved V genes, and the rest is unexplained. The V and J calls and clone size are taken from that table; D and trimming were inferred from the DNA. Within this sample are 35,000 to 50,000 clones, with over 65% of them counted one time only. Approximately 9.9% of the sample comes from the top ten.

This specimen belongs to a study of PD-1 blockade in classical Hodgkin lymphoma (dated by TCRdb to about 2020). With respect to the entire study: Nivolumab dosing was 3 mg/kg intravenously every 2 weeks, continuing until either disease progression or unacceptable toxicity. The study used CyTOF and TCR beta sequencing to define a peripheral blood immune signature of response to PD-1 blockade in classical Hodgkin lymphoma. Broader findings and caveats from the paper: Newly diagnosed patients were reported to have lower baseline TCR diversity than healthy donors, and relapsed/refractory patients were reported to have lower baseline TCR diversity still. Baseline diversity similar to that of newly diagnosed patients was observed in trial patients achieving complete response, whereas significantly lower diversity was observed in partial responders and progressors. By C4D1, a significant rise was seen in CD4+ TCR diversity but not in CD8+ TCR diversity (p=0.0027 vs p=0.16), and the rise was most apparent among complete responders (p=0.02). The study was restricted to a single clinical trial cohort, and the causes of repertoire differences, possibly disease activity or prior therapy, were left undefined. Lower diversity was seen in patients whose nivolumab began less than 1 year after ASCT, and these patients were left out of later analyses so that immune reconstitution would not confound the results.

Explained via the paper, the time point label denotes: cycle 1 day 1 (C1D1), immediately before nivolumab initiation. All trial patients had relapsed after autologous stem cell transplantation, with cohorts A, B and C differing in prior brentuximab vedotin exposure. A total of 56 patients with relapsed/refractory classical Hodgkin lymphoma made up the trial cohort, and each patient's best overall response was complete response, partial response or progressive disease. Trial patients were treated with single-agent nivolumab in the multi-cohort phase II CheckMate 205 trial. An independent review committee assessed best overall response by applying the 2007 International Working Group response criteria. Trial PBMCs were collected immediately before nivolumab initiation (C1D1) and during therapy at cycle 2 day 1 and cycle 4 day 1. Peripheral blood was collected in 8 mL Vacutainer Cell Preparation Tubes, from which PBMCs were isolated by centrifugation and then cryopreserved.

The sequence was collected from a human donor with classical Hodgkin lymphoma. Sample: peripheral blood mononuclear cells (PBMCs), taken at baseline.

The DNA reads TGCGCCAGCAGCCACATTGGGCAGGGAGGGATTGGAAACACCATATATTTT. Its coded protein is CASSHIGQGGIGNTIYF. The rearranged chain carries TRBV4-1 and TRBJ1-3; 5 matching bases give a weak D call of TRBD1. The germline ends are 18 bases apart after V is trimmed by 3 bases and J by 3 bases. As encoded in the germline V gene, CDR1 is MGHRA while CDR2 is YSYEKL. Inclusive of the bounding cysteine and phenylalanine, the CDR3 is 17 residues long. The kept DNA is CDR3 alone, 51 bases in frame from the first base.